The TCR beta chain described here comes from a study of shared clonotypes between healthy human individuals. Study in general: The study enrolled two women and three men aged 18 to 49.

Germline V lookup: CDR1 SGHRS, CDR2 YFSETQ. The CDR3 has 16 residues. Trimming removed 4 bases from V and 0 bases from J; junction bases left unmatched: 7. Regarding this clone: Antigen: not known.

Study-level results: An anticipated effect of sequencing depth on clonotype sharing among donors was recognized. Few donors restricted represented genetic and exposure-history diversity.

All the donors were Caucasian adults who lived in Nashville, Tennessee. The protocol was immunoSEQ multiplex PCR, while the TCRdb copy is restricted to in-frame clones and leaves out a portion. The profile shows some 980,000 clones, over 75% of them singletons. The receptor's source is a man aged 18 to 30 in good health. This rearrangement joins TRBV5-1 to TRBJ1-3, with 7 bases that match TRBD1. The sequencing input was memory CD4+ T cells sorted from blood. The subset was: CD45RA-negative fraction. The DNA for the CDR3 is TGCGCCAGCAGCGTAAACACAGGGGACTCTGGAAACACCATATATTTT. It codes for CASSVNTGDSGNTIYF.